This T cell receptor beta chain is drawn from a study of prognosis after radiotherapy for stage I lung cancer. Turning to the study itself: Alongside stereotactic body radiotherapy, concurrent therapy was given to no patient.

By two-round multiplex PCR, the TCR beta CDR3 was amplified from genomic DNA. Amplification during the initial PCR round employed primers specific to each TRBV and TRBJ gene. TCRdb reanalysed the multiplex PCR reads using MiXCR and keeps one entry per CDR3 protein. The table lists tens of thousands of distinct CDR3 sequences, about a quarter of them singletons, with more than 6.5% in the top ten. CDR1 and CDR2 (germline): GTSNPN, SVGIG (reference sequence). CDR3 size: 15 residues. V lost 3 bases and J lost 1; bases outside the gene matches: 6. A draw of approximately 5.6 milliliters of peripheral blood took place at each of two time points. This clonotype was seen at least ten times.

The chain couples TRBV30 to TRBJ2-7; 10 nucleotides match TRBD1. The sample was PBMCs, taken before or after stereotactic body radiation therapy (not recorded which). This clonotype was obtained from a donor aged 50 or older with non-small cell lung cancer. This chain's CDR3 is CAWRPGQGGSYEQYF. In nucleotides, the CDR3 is TGTGCCTGGAGACCCGGACAGGGGGGATCCTACGAGCAGTACTTC.